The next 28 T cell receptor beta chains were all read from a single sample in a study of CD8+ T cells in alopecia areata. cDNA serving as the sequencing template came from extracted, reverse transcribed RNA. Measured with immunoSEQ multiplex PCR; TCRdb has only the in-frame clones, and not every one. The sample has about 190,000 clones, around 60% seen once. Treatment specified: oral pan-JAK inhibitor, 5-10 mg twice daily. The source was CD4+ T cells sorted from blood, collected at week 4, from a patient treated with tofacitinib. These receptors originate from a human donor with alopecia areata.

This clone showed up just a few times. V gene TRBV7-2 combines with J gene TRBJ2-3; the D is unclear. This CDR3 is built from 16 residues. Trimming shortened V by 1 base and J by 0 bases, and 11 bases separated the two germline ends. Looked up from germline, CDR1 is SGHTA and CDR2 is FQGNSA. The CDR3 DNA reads TGTGCCAGCAGCTTAGACCCTAGACTGAGCACAGATACGCAGTATTTT. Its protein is CASSLDPRLSTDTQYF.

CDR3 loop: CAWTSGLREQYF. In nucleotides, the CDR3 is TGTGCCTGGACTAGCGGCCTAAGGGAGCAGTACTTC. The chain has TRBV30 and TRBJ2-7; 7 bases align to TRBD2. Unmatched junction bases numbered 7, after V lost 4 bases and J lost 7 bases. The V gene's germline CDR1 is GTSNPN and CDR2 SVGIG (reference sequence). The CDR3 has 12 amino acids.

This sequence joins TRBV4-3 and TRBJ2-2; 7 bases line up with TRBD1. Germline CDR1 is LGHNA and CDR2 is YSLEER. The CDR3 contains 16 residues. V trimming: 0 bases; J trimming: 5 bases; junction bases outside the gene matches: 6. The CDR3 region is CASSQDLARGTGELFF. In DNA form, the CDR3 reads TGCGCCAGCAGCCAAGATTTGGCCAGGGGGACCGGGGAGCTGTTTTTT.

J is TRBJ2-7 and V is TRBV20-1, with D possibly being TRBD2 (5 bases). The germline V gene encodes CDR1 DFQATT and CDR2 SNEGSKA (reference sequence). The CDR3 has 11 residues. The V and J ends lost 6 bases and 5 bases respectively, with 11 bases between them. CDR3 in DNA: TGCAGTGCCGAGGGAGTAAACGAGCAGTACTTC. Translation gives CSAEGVNEQYF.

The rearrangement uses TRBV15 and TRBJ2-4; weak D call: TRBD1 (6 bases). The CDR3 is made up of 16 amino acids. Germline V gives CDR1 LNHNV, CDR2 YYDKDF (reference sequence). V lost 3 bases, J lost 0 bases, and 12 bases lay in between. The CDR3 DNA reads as TGTGCCACCAGCAGCGGGACAACACTAGCCAAAAACATTCAGTACTTC. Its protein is CATSSGTTLAKNIQYF.

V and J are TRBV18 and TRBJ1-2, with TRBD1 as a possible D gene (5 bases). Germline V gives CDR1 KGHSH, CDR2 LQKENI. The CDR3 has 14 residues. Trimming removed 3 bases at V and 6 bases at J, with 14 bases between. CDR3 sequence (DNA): TGTGCCAGCTCACCTCAGGGAATGTTCGATGGCTACACCTTC. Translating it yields CASSPQGMFDGYTF. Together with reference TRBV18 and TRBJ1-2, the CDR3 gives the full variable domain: NAGVMQNPRHLVRRRGQEARLRCSPMKGHSHVYWYRQLPEEGLKFMVYLQKENIIDESGMPKERFSAEFPKEGPSILRIQQVVRGDSAAYFCASSPQGMFDGYTFGSGTRLTVV.

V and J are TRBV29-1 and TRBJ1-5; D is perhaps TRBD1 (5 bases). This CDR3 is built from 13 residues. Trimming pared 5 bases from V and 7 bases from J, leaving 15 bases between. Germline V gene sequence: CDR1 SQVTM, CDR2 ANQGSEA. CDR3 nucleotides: TGCAGCGTTAGACGAGGGGAAGGGCAGCCCCAGCATTTT. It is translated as CSVRRGEGQPQHF.

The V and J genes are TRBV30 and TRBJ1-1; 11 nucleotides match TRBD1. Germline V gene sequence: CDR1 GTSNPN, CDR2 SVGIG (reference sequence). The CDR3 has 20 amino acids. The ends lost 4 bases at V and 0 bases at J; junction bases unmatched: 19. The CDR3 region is CAWNNFEMGQGVLMNTEAFF. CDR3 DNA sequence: TGTGCCTGGAATAATTTCGAAATGGGACAGGGGGTACTCATGAACACTGAAGCTTTCTTT.

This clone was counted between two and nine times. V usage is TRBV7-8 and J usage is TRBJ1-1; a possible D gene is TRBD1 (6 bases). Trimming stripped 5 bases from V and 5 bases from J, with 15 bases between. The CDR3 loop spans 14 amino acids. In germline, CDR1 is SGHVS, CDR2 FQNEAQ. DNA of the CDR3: TGTGCCAGCAGCCTCCAACAGGGCTGGACTGAAGCTTTCTTT. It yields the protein CASSLQQGWTEAFF.

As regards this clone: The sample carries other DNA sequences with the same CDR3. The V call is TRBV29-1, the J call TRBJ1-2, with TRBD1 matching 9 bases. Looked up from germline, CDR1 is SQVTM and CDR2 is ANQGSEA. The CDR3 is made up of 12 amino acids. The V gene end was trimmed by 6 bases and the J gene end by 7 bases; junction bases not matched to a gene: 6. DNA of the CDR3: TGCAGCGTCGGGGACAGGGCGGGTGGCTACACCTTC. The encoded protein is CSVGDRAGGYTF.

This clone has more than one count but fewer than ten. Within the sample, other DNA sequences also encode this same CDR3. The CDR3 DNA is TGCAGCGGCGGGACAGGCCAAGAGACCCAGTACTTC. As protein: CSGGTGQETQYF. This rearrangement joins TRBV29-1 to TRBJ2-5, with 8 bases fitting TRBD1. Germline values: CDR1 SQVTM, CDR2 ANQGSEA. The V and J ends lost 7 bases and 1 base, in that order; junction bases with no gene match: 2. The CDR3 is 12 residues long.

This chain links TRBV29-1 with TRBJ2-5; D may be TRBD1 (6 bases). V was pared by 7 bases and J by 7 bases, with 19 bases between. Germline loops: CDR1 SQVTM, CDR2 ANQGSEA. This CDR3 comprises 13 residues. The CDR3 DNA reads TGCAGCGGCGGCCCTACAGGGTTGGGGACCCAGTACTTC. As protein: CSGGPTGLGTQYF.

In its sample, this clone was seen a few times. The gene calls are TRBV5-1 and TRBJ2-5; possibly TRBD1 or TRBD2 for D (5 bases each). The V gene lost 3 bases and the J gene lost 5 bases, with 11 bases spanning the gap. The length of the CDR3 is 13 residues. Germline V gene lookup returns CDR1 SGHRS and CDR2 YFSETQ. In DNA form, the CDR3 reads TGCGCCAGCAGCTCTGGGACCGGGGAGACCCAGTACTTC. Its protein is CASSSGTGETQYF.

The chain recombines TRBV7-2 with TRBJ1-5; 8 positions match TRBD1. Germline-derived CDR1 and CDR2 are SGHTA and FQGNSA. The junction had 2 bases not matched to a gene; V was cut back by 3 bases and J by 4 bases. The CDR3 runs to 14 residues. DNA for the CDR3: TGTGCCAGCAGCTTCGACAGGGGAAATCAGCCCCAGCATTTT. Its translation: CASSFDRGNQPQHF.

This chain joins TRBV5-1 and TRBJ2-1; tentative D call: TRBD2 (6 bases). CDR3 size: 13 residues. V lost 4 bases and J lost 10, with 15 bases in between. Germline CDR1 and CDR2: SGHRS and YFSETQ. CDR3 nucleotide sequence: TGCGCCAGCAGCCGGGGGATCCCGACGGAGCAGTTCTTC. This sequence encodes CASSRGIPTEQFF.

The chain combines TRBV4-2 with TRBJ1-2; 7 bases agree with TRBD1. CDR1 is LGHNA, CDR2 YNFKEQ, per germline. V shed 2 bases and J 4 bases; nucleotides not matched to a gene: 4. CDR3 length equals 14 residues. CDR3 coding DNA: TGTGCCAGCAGCCAACAGACAGGGCCCTATGGCTACACCTTC. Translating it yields CASSQQTGPYGYTF.

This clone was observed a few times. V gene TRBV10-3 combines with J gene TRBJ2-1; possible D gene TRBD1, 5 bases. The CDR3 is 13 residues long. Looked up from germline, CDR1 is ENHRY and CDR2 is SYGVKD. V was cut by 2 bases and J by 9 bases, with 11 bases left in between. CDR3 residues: CAISEGDRGEQFF. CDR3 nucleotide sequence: TGTGCCATCAGTGAGGGGGATAGGGGTGAGCAGTTCTTC.

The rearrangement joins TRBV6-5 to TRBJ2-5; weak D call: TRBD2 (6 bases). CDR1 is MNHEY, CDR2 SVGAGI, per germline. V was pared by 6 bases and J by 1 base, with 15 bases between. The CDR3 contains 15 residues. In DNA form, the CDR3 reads TGTGCCAGCAGCTCCCCGGGACTCGTCCAAGAGACCCAGTACTTC. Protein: CASSSPGLVQETQYF.

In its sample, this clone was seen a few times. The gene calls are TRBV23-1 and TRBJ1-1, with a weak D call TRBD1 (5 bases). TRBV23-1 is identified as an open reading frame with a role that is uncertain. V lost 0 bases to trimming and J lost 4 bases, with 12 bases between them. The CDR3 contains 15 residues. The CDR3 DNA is TGCGCCAGCAGTCAATCGGCAGGGTTTAGCACTGAAGCTTTCTTT. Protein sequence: CASSQSAGFSTEAFF.

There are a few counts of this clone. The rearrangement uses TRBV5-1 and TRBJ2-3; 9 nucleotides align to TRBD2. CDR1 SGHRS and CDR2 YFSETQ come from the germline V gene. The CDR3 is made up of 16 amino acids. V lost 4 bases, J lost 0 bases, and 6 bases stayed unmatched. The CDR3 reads CASSRTSELSTDTQYF. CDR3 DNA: TGCGCCAGCAGCCGGACTAGCGAACTTAGCACAGATACGCAGTATTTT.

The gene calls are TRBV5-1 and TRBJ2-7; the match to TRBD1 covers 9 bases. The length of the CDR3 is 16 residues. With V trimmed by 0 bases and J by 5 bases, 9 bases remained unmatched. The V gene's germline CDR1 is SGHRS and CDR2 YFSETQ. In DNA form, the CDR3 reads TGCGCCAGCAGCTTGGTGGTGGGACAGGGTTTGCACGAGCAGTACTTC. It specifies CASSLVVGQGLHEQYF.

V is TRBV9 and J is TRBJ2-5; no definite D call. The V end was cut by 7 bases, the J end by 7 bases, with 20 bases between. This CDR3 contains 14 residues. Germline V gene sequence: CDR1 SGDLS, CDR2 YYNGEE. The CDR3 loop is CASGSEDPGRTQYF. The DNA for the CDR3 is TGTGCCAGCGGCTCGGAAGACCCGGGTAGGACCCAGTACTTC.

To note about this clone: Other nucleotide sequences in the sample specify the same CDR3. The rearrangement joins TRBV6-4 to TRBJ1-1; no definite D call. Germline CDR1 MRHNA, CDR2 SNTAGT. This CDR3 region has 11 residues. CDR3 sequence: CATRRGTEAFF. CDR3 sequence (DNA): TGTGCTACCAGGAGAGGCACTGAAGCTTTCTTT.

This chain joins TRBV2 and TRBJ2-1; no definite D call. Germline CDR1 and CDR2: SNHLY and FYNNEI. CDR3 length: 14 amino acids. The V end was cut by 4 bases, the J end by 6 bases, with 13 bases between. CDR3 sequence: CASSVRVSGNEQFF. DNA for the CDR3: TGTGCCAGCAGTGTCCGGGTTTCGGGCAATGAGCAGTTCTTC.

The CDR3 is CASSWGTSVEETQYF. In DNA form, the CDR3 reads TGCGCCAGCAGCTGGGGGACTAGCGTAGAGGAGACCCAGTACTTC. The chain combines TRBV5-1 with TRBJ2-7, with 10 bases aligning to TRBD2. The J call is in doubt because the DNA end fits TRBJ2-5 better. CDR1 is SGHRS and CDR2 is YFSETQ in the germline V gene. This CDR3 region has 15 residues.

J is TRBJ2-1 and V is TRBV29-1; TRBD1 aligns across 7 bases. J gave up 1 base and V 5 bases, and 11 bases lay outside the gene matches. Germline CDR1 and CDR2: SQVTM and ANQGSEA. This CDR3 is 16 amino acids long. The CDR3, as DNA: TGCAGCGTTACCTTAGACAGGGCAGATTCCTACAATGAGCAGTTCTTC. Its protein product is CSVTLDRADSYNEQFF.

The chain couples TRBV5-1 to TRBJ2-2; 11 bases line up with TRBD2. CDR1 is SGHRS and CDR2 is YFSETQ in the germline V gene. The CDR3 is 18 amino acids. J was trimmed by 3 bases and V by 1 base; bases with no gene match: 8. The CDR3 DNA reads TGCGCCAGCAGCTTGCTTACTAGCGGGAGTCGGTACACCGGGGAGCTGTTTTTT. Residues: CASSLLTSGSRYTGELFF.

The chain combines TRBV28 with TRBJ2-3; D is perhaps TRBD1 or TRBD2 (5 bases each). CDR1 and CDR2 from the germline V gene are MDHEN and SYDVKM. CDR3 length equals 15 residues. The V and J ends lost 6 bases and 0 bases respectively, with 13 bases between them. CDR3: CASRPLGGSTDTQYF. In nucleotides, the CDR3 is TGTGCCAGCAGACCCCTTGGGGGTAGCACAGATACGCAGTATTTT.